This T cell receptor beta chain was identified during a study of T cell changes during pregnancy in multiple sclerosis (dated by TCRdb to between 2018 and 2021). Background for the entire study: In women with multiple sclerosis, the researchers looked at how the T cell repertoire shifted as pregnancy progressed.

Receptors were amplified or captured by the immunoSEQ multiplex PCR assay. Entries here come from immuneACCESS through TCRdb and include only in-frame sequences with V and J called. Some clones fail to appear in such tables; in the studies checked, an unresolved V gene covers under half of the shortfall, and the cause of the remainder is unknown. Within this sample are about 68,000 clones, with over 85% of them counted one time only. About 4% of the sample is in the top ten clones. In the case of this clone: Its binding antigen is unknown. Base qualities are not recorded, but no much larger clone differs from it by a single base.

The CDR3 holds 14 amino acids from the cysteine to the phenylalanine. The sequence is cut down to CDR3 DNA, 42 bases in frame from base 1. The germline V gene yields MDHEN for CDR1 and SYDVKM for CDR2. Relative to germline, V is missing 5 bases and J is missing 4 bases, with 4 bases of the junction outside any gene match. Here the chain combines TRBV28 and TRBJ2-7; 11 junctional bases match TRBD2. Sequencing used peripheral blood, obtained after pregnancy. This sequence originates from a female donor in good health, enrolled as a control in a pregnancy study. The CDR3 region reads CASSPSGRWYEQYF. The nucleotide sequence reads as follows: TGTGCCAGCAGTCCTAGCGGGAGGTGGTACGAGCAGTACTTC.